This T cell receptor (beta chain) is from a study of T cells in severe cutaneous drug reactions. Germline values: CDR1 MNHEY, CDR2 SMNVEV (reference sequence). The CDR3 loop spans 14 amino acids. Carbamazepine had induced Stevens-Johnson syndrome or toxic epidermal necrolysis in the sequenced donors. The iRepertoire multiplex PCR system with TCR subtype-specific primers built both bulk and single-cell libraries. TCRdb reprocessed the multiplex PCR reads and stores each CDR3 protein as one record, lacking DNA. There are 6,000 or so distinct CDR3 sequences in the sample, with roughly 30% held by the top ten.

The sample was cells from a skin blister. The V and J genes are TRBV27 and TRBJ1-1; TCRdb's D gene call, TRBD1, goes unchecked for lack of DNA. This clonotype was sampled from a human donor with toxic epidermal necrolysis, a severe cutaneous drug reaction. CDR3 loop: CASSQWGLDTEAFF.